Below, one TCR beta chain is given with its context. The same CDR3 also results from other DNA sequences found in this sample. This entry belongs to a study of blood T cell repertoires in COVID-19. The method was immunoSEQ multiplex PCR; TCRdb's version includes in-frame clones alone and lacks a portion of them. The table has 250,000 to 350,000 clones, roughly 88% seen once. Deletions cut 3 bases from V and 5 bases from J, with 10 bases between. CDR3 size: 12 residues. Germline assignment: CDR1 DFQATT and CDR2 SNEGSKA (reference sequence). Sequenced material: peripheral blood. This chain connects TRBV20-1 to TRBJ2-5; a possible D gene is TRBD2 (5 bases). The source is a woman between 45 and 60 years old with active or convalescent COVID-19. The CDR3 sequence: CSASPTGETQYF. The CDR3 DNA is TGCAGTGCTAGTCCCACGGGGGAGACCCAGTACTTC.